Presented here are 24 T cell receptor beta chains from one specimen sequenced in a study of beta chain features in type 1 diabetes. Since all of the isolated RNA was reverse transcribed, expressed TCRB transcripts were what got sequenced. Produced via immunoSEQ multiplex PCR; TCRdb's table is partial and in-frame only. The repertoire has under 90,000 clones, about 32% of them found once; the top ten carry about 0.48%. Sequenced sample: stem cell memory CD4+ T cells from blood. These receptors all come from a woman aged 18-30 years in good health.

This clone was found a few times. The genes are TRBV5-1 and TRBJ2-5; 7 nucleotides line up with TRBD2. The CDR3 is 16 amino acids. The junction had 9 bases not matched to a gene; V was cut back by 0 bases and J by 4 bases. Germline values: CDR1 SGHRS, CDR2 YFSETQ. The CDR3, as DNA: TGCGCCAGCAGCTTGGAAGGCGGGAGAGGGGTAGAGACCCAGTACTTC. It codes for CASSLEGGRGVETQYF.

This clone showed up just a few times. V gene TRBV5-6 combines with J gene TRBJ2-7; 13 positions agree with TRBD2. This CDR3 spans 16 amino acids. J lost 5 bases, V lost 3 bases, and 8 bases had no gene match. Germline CDR1 reads SGHDT; CDR2 reads YYEEEE. CDR3 in DNA: TGTGCCAGCAGCTATTATAGACTAGCGGGAGGAAACGAGCAGTACTTC. Translating it yields CASSYYRLAGGNEQYF.

This clone was seen a handful of times. This sequence joins TRBV7-9 and TRBJ2-5; no definite D call. CDR3 length: 11 residues. Germline CDR1 and CDR2: SEHNR and FQNEAQ (reference sequence). V was pared by 5 bases and J by 5 bases, with 6 bases between. The DNA of the CDR3 is TGTGCCAGCAGCCCCAGGGAGACCCAGTACTTC. Encoded protein: CASSPRETQYF.

This clone turned up a few times. The chain combines TRBV30 with TRBJ2-1; D is uncertain. V was pared by 0 bases and J by 6 bases, with 9 bases between. Germline CDR1 and CDR2: GTSNPN and SVGIG (reference sequence). The CDR3 is 13 amino acids. CDR3 sequence (DNA): TGTGCCTGGAGTGTACACCTGGCCAATGAGCAGTTCTTC. It specifies CAWSVHLANEQFF.

The chain couples TRBV6-5 to TRBJ2-7; TRBD1 matches at 11 bases. This CDR3 spans 14 amino acids. Looked up from germline, CDR1 is MNHEY and CDR2 is SVGAGI. J lost 9 bases, V lost 6 bases, and 10 bases had no gene match. CDR3 sequence (DNA): TGTGCCAGCAGAAGAGGACAGGGGGCGACGCCGCAGTACTTC. This sequence encodes CASRRGQGATPQYF.

V gene TRBV18 combines with J gene TRBJ1-1, with TRBD1 identical over 7 bases. J lost 1 base, V lost 4 bases, and 6 bases had no gene match. CDR1 and CDR2 from the germline V gene are KGHSH and LQKENI. The CDR3 length is 15 residues. Written as DNA, the CDR3 is TGTGCCAGCTCACAAAGACAGGGAGGGAACACTGAAGCTTTCTTT. Encoded protein: CASSQRQGGNTEAFF.

This clone was observed a few times. The chain combines TRBV15 with TRBJ2-3; TRBD2 matches 7 bases. The junction had 11 bases not matched to a gene; V was cut back by 6 bases and J by 5 bases. The CDR3 spans 15 residues. The germline gives CDR1 LNHNV, CDR2 YYDKDF (reference sequence). The chain's CDR3 is CATSRKRDVGDTQYF. Written as DNA, the CDR3 is TGTGCCACCAGTAGAAAGCGGGATGTGGGAGATACGCAGTATTTT.

J is TRBJ2-7 and V is TRBV6-6; TRBD1 aligns across 9 bases. This CDR3 region has 14 residues. Germline values: CDR1 MNHNY, CDR2 SVGAGI (reference sequence). V shed 0 bases, J shed 3 bases, and the junction held 0 bases outside the gene matches. In DNA form, the CDR3 reads TGTGCCAGCAGTTACTCGGGACAGGGCTACGAGCAGTACTTC. The encoded protein is CASSYSGQGYEQYF.

This clone came up a few times. This chain joins TRBV7-2 and TRBJ2-3; D might be TRBD2 (6 bases). V was cut by 5 bases and J by 1 base, with 16 bases left in between. CDR1 is SGHTA and CDR2 is FQGNSA in the germline V gene. This CDR3 comprises 16 residues. The CDR3 loop reads CASSPSATSGTDTQYF. In DNA, the CDR3 is TGTGCCAGCAGCCCTAGCGCTACCTCTGGCACAGATACGCAGTATTTT.

J is TRBJ2-6 and V is TRBV7-3, with TRBD1 matching over 7 bases. The V gene end was trimmed by 4 bases and the J gene end by 1 base; junction bases not matched to a gene: 4. The CDR3 runs 16 residues. Looked up from germline, CDR1 is SGHTA and CDR2 is FQGTGA. The DNA for the CDR3 is TGTGCCAGCAGCTCACACAGGGGATCTGGGGCCAACGTCCTGACTTTC. Its translation: CASSSHRGSGANVLTF. Complete variable domain (other parts from reference TRBV7-3 and TRBJ2-6): GAGVSQTPSNKVTEKGKYVELRCDPISGHTALYWYRQSLGQGPEFLIYFQGTGAADDSGLPNDRFFAVRPEGSVSTLKIQRTERGDSAVYLCASSSHRGSGANVLTFGAGSRLTVL.

The chain carries TRBV7-9 and TRBJ1-3, with TRBD1 matching 9 bases. The junction had 14 bases not matched to a gene; V was cut back by 5 bases and J by 0 bases. Germline V gene lookup returns CDR1 SEHNR and CDR2 FQNEAQ (reference sequence). The CDR3 length is 19 residues. The CDR3 reads CASSTNRDRASHSGNTIYF. The CDR3, as DNA: TGTGCCAGCAGCACAAACCGGGACAGGGCTTCCCACTCTGGAAACACCATATATTTT. Full variable domain (outside the CDR3, taken from reference TRBV7-9 and TRBJ1-3): DTGVSQNPRHKITKRGQNVTFRCDPISEHNRLYWYRQTLGQGPEFLTYFQNEAQLEKSRLLSDRFSAERPKGSFSTLEIQRTEQGDSAMYLCASSTNRDRASHSGNTIYFGEGSWLTVV.

This clone was detected many times. The V and J genes are TRBV2 and TRBJ1-2; D is unclear. V lost 9 bases and J 1 base, leaving 9 bases between the germline ends. The CDR3 runs to 12 residues. The germline CDR1 and CDR2 sequences are SNHLY and FYNNEI. In DNA form, the CDR3 reads TGTGCCAGTCAGACTGGTAACTATGGCTACACCTTC. This translates into CASQTGNYGYTF.

This clone was seen a few times. The rearrangement links TRBV4-1 to TRBJ1-4, with 11 bases matching TRBD1. The germline gives CDR1 MGHRA, CDR2 YSYEKL. V gave up 1 base and J gave up 8 bases; unmatched junction bases: 0. This CDR3 has 14 amino acids. Here the CDR3 reads CASSQGDRGEKLFF. The DNA of the CDR3 is TGCGCCAGCAGCCAAGGGGACAGGGGGGAAAAACTGTTTTTT.

The chain carries TRBV20-1 and TRBJ2-7, with a weak D call TRBD2 (5 bases). CDR3 size: 11 residues. The V and J ends lost 1 base and 4 bases respectively, with 5 bases between them. Germline CDR1 DFQATT, CDR2 SNEGSKA (reference sequence). Written as DNA, the CDR3 is TGCAGTGCTAGAGGGGAGTACGAGCAGTACTTC. Its protein is CSARGEYEQYF.

This chain connects TRBV19 to TRBJ2-7, with a possible D match to TRBD1 (6 bases). The germline gives CDR1 LNHDA, CDR2 SQIVND (reference sequence). Trimming removed 6 bases from V and 4 bases from J, with 13 bases in between. The CDR3 covers 13 residues. The CDR3 DNA reads TGTGCCAGTAGATCCGGACAGACGTACGAGCAGTACTTC. Translated, it gives CASRSGQTYEQYF.

The chain couples TRBV6-6 to TRBJ2-5; 9 nucleotides line up with TRBD2. The CDR3 is 16 amino acids. Germline CDR1 is MNHNY and CDR2 is SVGAGI (reference sequence). V gave up 2 bases and J gave up 3 bases; unmatched junction bases: 7. The CDR3, as DNA: TGTGCCAGCAGTTACCCGAGCGGGGGGCGGGAAGAGACCCAGTACTTC. It codes for CASSYPSGGREETQYF.

Notes on this clone: Within the sample, other DNA sequences also encode this same CDR3. This chain connects TRBV2 to TRBJ1-5; D is unresolved. Germline assignment: CDR1 SNHLY and CDR2 FYNNEI. Trimming took 6 bases from V and 4 from J, leaving 7 bases between them. CDR3 size: 12 residues. CDR3 protein: CASSPENQPQHF. In DNA form, the CDR3 reads TGTGCCAGCAGCCCCGAGAATCAGCCCCAGCATTTT.

The chain has TRBV7-2 and TRBJ2-3; TRBD2 matches 7 bases. From germline, CDR1 is SGHTA and CDR2 FQGNSA. V was pared by 4 bases and J by 11 bases, with 15 bases of the junction left unmatched. The CDR3 has 15 residues. In DNA form, the CDR3 reads TGTGCCAGCAGCTCTTATACGACTAGCCCCTTAGGGCAGTATTTT. Amino acid sequence: CASSSYTTSPLGQYF.

V gene TRBV5-4 combines with J gene TRBJ2-3; tentatively, D is TRBD2 (6 bases). CDR3 size: 17 residues. Between the trimmed V and J ends, which lost 4 bases and 0 bases, there was a span of 18 bases. Germline-derived CDR1 and CDR2 are SGHNT and YYREEE (reference sequence). CDR3 sequence: CASSATGSLMSTDTQYF. The CDR3 DNA is TGTGCCAGCAGCGCCACCGGGAGTTTAATGAGCACAGATACGCAGTATTTT.

This clone has just a few counts. The rearrangement joins TRBV7-6 to TRBJ2-3; unclear D gene. V gave up 1 base and J gave up 6 bases, with 8 bases separating them. Germline CDR1 reads SGHVS; CDR2 reads FNYEAQ. This CDR3 comprises 13 residues. CDR3 amino acids: CASSLVVADTQYF. The CDR3 bases are TGTGCCAGCAGCTTAGTAGTTGCTGATACGCAGTATTTT.

V is TRBV4-2 and J is TRBJ2-5, with 8 bases that match TRBD2. CDR3 length: 15 amino acids. In germline, CDR1 is LGHNA, CDR2 YNFKEQ. V was clipped by 3 bases and J by 1 base; unmatched bases: 4. The CDR3 DNA is TGTGCCAGCAGCCAGAAGCGGGGGACCCAAGAGACCCAGTACTTC. It specifies CASSQKRGTQETQYF.

This clone turned up a few times. The chain carries TRBV6-5 and TRBJ1-5, with a weak D call TRBD1 (6 bases). The CDR3 has 15 residues. Looked up from germline, CDR1 is MNHEY and CDR2 is SVGAGI. V lost 0 bases, J lost 6 bases, and 12 bases lay in between. The CDR3 protein is CASSYSGGGGQPQHF. DNA for the CDR3: TGTGCCAGCAGTTACTCGGGAGGGGGAGGTCAGCCCCAGCATTTT.

This clone was recorded once. This sequence joins TRBV7-6 and TRBJ1-5; D is perhaps TRBD1 (6 bases). Trimming shortened V by 5 bases and J by 7 bases, and 12 bases separated the two germline ends. This CDR3 region has 13 residues. Germline loops: CDR1 SGHVS, CDR2 FNYEAQ. CDR3 DNA sequence: TGTGCCAGCAGCGTTGGACAGCGGCAGCCCCAGCATTTT. This encodes CASSVGQRQPQHF.

This clone was counted between two and nine times. V gene TRBV2 combines with J gene TRBJ2-3, with TRBD2 matching 8 bases. V shed 3 bases, J shed 4 bases, and the junction held 6 bases outside the gene matches. The CDR3 contains 15 residues. Germline V lookup: CDR1 SNHLY, CDR2 FYNNEI. The CDR3 sequence: CASSELTSASDTQYF. The CDR3 DNA follows: TGTGCCAGCAGTGAGTTGACTAGCGCTTCAGATACGCAGTATTTT.